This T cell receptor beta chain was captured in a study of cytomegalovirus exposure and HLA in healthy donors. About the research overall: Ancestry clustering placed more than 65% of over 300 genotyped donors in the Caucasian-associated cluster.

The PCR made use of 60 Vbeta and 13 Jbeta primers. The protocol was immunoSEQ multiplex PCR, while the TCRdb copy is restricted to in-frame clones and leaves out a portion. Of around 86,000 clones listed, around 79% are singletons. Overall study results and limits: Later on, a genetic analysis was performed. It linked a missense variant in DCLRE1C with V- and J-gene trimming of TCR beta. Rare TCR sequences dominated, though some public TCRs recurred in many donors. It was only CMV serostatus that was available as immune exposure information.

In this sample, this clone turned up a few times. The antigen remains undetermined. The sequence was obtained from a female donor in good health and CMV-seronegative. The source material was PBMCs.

As DNA, the CDR3 is TGTGCCAGCAGTGAACAGGGGGCCGGGACTGAAGCTTTCTTT. Its protein product is CASSEQGAGTEAFF. The chain recombines TRBV6-4 with TRBJ1-1, with TRBD1 identical over 9 bases. This CDR3 spans 14 amino acids. V lost 3 bases, J lost 5 bases, and 4 bases stayed unmatched. The germline V gene encodes CDR1 MRHNA and CDR2 SNTAGT.